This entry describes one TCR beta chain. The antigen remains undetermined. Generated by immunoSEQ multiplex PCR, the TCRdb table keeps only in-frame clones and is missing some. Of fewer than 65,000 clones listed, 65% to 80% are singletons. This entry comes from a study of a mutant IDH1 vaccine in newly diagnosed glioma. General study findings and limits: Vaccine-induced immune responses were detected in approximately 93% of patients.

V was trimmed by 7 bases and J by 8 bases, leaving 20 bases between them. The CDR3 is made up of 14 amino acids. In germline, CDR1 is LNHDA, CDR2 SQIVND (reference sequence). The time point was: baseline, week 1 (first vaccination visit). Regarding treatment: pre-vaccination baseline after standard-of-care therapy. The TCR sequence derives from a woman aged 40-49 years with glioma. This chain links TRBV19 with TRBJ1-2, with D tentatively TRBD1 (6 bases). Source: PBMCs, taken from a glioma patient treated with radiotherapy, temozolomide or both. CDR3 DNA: TGTGCCAGTACCCTATCAGGTTCAACAGGGGGCTACACCTTC. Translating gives CASTLSGSTGGYTF. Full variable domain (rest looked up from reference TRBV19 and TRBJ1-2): DGGITQSPKYLFRKEGQNVTLSCEQNLNHDAMYWYRQDPGQGLRLIYYSQIVNDFQKGDIAEGYSVSREKKESFPLTVTSAQKNPTAFYLCASTLSGSTGGYTFGSGTRLTVV.